Given below is one TCR beta chain in context. The record originates from a study of identical twins. V was pared by 0 bases and J by 10 bases, with 10 bases between. The CDR3 loop spans 13 amino acids. CDR1 is KGHSH, CDR2 LQKENI, per germline. Template switching (which added a universal primer site) was used, and cDNA carried unique molecular identifiers. Using its own MiXCR run on the 5' RACE reads, TCRdb lists one record per CDR3 protein. This table holds hundreds of thousands of distinct CDR3 sequences, more than 9% found once. This sample was shared with a second study, whose subject was yellow fever vaccine responses in identical twins. As that study records: Reportedly, twins showed a vaccine T cell response that looked partly convergent and partly personalized.

The sample consisted of PBMCs. The TCR sequence derives from a woman younger than 35 in good health. The chain uses TRBV18 and TRBJ2-1; possibly TRBD1 for D (5 bases). The CDR3 region is CASSPPFREEQFF. CDR3 DNA: TGTGCCAGCTCACCACCGTTCAGGGAAGAGCAGTTCTTC.